The 6 T cell receptor beta chains presented below share a single source sample, sequenced in a study of T-cell reconstitution after alpha-beta-depleted transplantation in children. TCRbeta library preparation incorporated unique molecular identifiers. Each CDR3 protein gets one entry after TCRdb re-called the PCR reads with MiXCR. The repertoire holds fewer than 150,000 distinct CDR3 sequences, with about 9.6% as singletons. The source was PBMCs, mostly from graft donor cells, collected 180 days after TCRalphabeta/CD19-depleted stem cell transplant. These receptors all stem from a girl under three years old who had a stem cell transplant for combined immunodeficiency, so the T cells may come from the graft donor.

The gene calls are TRBV12-3 or TRBV12-4 and TRBJ2-7; maybe TRBD1 (6 bases). Trimming stripped 4 bases from V and 1 base from J, with 8 bases between. The CDR3 has 13 amino acids. CDR3 sequence (DNA): TGTGCCAGCAGTTCGACAGGTTCCTACGAGCAGTACTTC. As protein: CASSSTGSYEQYF.

This clonotype was observed a handful of times. The chain carries TRBV14 and TRBJ2-6; D gene uncertain. This CDR3 comprises 13 residues. Germline CDR1 reads SGHDN; CDR2 reads FVKESK. The V end lost 5 bases, the J end lost 0 bases, and 2 bases lay between the germline ends. The CDR3: CASSTSGANVLTF. The CDR3 nucleotides read TGTGCCAGCAGCACCTCTGGGGCCAACGTCCTGACTTTC.

About this clonotype: It may be a read error: a sequence one base away is much more abundant. The chain is built from TRBV20-1 and TRBJ2-5; no clear D. CDR1 and CDR2 (germline): DFQATT, SNEGSKA (reference sequence). The CDR3 is 12 amino acids. The germline V and J ends were trimmed by 3 bases and 9 bases, with 14 bases remaining between them. CDR3 sequence: CSASHIREAQYF. The CDR3 bases are TGCAGTGCTAGCCACATCCGCGAAGCCCAGTACTTC.

In DNA form, the CDR3 reads TGCAGCATTTCCGGGCACGGTCACTATGGCTACACCTTC. This translates into CSISGHGHYGYTF. The rearrangement joins TRBV29-1 to TRBJ1-2; D is undetermined. There are 13 residues in the CDR3. CDR1 is SQVTM, CDR2 ANQGSEA, per germline. The V end was cut by 8 bases, the J end by 3 bases, with 16 bases between.

This clonotype was detected only a few times. The chain recombines TRBV15 with TRBJ2-3; 11 bases map to TRBD2. V was pared by 2 bases and J by 2 bases, with 3 bases of the junction left unmatched. The CDR3 consists of 16 residues. CDR1 and CDR2 (germline): LNHNV, YYDKDF (reference sequence). The chain's CDR3 is CATSRKTSGVTDTQYF. The DNA for the CDR3 is TGTGCCACCAGCAGAAAGACTAGCGGGGTCACAGATACGCAGTATTTT.

This clonotype has more than one count but fewer than ten. This rearrangement joins TRBV12-3 or TRBV12-4 to TRBJ2-5; TRBD1 aligns across 10 bases. This CDR3 spans 16 amino acids. V lost 4 bases to trimming and J lost 5 bases; unmatched junction nucleotides: 10. The chain's CDR3 is CASSYRDRGRLETQYF. In DNA, the CDR3 is TGTGCCAGCAGTTACCGAGACAGGGGGCGTTTGGAGACCCAGTACTTC.